The clone carrying this TCR beta chain was seen just once. The antigen remains undetermined. PCR primers comprised 60 Vbeta and 13 Jbeta primers. Profiling relied on immunoSEQ multiplex PCR, and the TCRdb table lists in-frame clones only, not all of them. The repertoire includes fewer than 200,000 clones, 80% of them detected once, and under 0.85% sits in the top ten. Each donor was nominally healthy when sampled (though unrecorded immune exposures were likely). The entry originates in a study of cytomegalovirus exposure and HLA in healthy donors. In the study overall: In terms of ancestry, the Caucasian-associated cluster contained roughly 81% of the roughly 400 genotyped donors. Study outcomes and limitations: Later analysis revealed greater clonal expansion in HLA-associated TCR beta chains than in equally common others. Among immune exposure information, only CMV serostatus was available.

CDR3 length: 16 residues. Germline CDR1 MNHEY, CDR2 SMNVEV (reference sequence). V lost 2 bases, J lost 2 bases, and 16 bases lay in between. The chain is built from TRBV27 and TRBJ2-7, with D tentatively TRBD1 (6 bases). The sample taken for sequencing was PBMCs. The sequence was collected from a boy younger than 18 in good health and CMV-seronegative. The DNA of the CDR3 is TGTGCCAGCAGTTTAGAACAGGGAAGCATAGCCTACGAGCAGTACTTC. It codes for CASSLEQGSIAYEQYF.